This TCR beta chain was captured in a study of cytomegalovirus exposure and HLA in healthy donors. The CDR3 contains 15 residues. Germline loops: CDR1 SGHRS, CDR2 YFSETQ. Trimming left V 5 bases short and J 2 bases short, with 13 bases between. PCR employed 60 Vbeta and 13 Jbeta primers. Generated by immunoSEQ multiplex PCR, the TCRdb table keeps only in-frame clones and is missing some. This sample has approximately 140,000 clones; 78% occur once, and the top ten carry roughly 1.8%. The rearrangement uses TRBV5-1 and TRBJ2-2; a weak D match, TRBD1 (6 bases). The receptor comes from a middle-aged woman in good health and CMV-seronegative. The sample comprised PBMCs. The CDR3 bases are TGCGCCAGCAGTGTAGGACAGACTAACACCGGGGAGCTGTTTTTT. Its protein is CASSVGQTNTGELFF.